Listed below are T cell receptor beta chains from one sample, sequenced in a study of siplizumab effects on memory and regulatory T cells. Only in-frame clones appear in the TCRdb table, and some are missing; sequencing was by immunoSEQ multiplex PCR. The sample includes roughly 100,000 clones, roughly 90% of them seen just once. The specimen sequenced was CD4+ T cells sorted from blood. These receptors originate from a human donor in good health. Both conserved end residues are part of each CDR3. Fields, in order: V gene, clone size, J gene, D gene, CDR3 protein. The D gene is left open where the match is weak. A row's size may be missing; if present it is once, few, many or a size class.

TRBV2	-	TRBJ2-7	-	CASTTRGRISSLGQYF
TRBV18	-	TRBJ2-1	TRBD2	CASSPPSGRAGSNEQFF
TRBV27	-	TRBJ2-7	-	CASSLSQPIYEQYF
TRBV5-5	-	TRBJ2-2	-	CASSLERGDATNTGELFF
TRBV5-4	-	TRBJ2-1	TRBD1	CASSLLAPGQGAYNEQFF
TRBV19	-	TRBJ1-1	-	CASSRGHEAFF
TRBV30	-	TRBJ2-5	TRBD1	CAWTGGTETQYF
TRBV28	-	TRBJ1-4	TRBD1	CASSPTGTGHEKLFF
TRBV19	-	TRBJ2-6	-	CASSTAGPSSGANVLTF
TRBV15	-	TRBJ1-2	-	CATSRPNRAQNGYTF
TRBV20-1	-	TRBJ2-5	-	CSARPSETQYF
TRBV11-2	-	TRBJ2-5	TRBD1	CASSLGDRGFQETQYF
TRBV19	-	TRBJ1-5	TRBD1	CASSDRLRSPQHF
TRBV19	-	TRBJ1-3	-	CASHGPLSGNTIYF
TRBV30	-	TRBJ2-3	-	CAWTRNTDTQYF
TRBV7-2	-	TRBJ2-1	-	CASSYLAGPNEQFF
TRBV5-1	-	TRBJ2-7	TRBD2	CASSLGTSGYEQYF
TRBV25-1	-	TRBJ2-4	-	CASSPGTRLAKNIQYF
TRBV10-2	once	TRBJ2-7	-	CASSESRGSLGYEQYF
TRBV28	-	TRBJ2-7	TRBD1	CASSLRQGSSYEQYF
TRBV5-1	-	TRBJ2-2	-	CASSLASANTGELFF
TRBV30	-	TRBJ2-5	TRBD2	CAWSGRAGETQYF
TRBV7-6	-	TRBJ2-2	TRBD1	CASSSRQGANTGELFF
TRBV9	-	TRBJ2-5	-	CASSVGQGGETQYF
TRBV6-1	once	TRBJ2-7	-	CASRAGTVTYEQYF
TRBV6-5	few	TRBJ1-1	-	CASSYSRGAEAFF
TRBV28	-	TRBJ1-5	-	CASSGPIRQITRNSNQPQHF
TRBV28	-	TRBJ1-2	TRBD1	CASNPGGSLFYGYTF
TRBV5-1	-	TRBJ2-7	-	CASSFSGGSYEQYF
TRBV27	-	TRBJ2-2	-	CASSSREGQNTGELFF
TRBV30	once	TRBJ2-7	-	CAWSRGGRYEQYF
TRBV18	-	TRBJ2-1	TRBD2	CASSPRKSGSGVLYNEQFF
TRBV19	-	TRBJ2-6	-	CASARGGSGANVLTF
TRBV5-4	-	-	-	CASSLAARGPGYEQYF
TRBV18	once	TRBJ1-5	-	CASSSGGNQPQHF
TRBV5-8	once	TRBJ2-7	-	CASSLMGAGYEQYF
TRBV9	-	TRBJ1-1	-	CASSVATYTEAFF
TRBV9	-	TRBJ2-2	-	CASSVVGGGDTGELFF
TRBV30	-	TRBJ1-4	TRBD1	CAWTETGVNEKLFF
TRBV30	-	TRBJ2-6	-	CALALSGANVLTF